This TCR beta chain stems from a study of cytomegalovirus exposure and HLA in healthy donors (dated by TCRdb to about 2017). A note on the overall study: According to a later analysis, the roughly 120 validation repertoires were produced on the same platform as the approximately 600 repertoires of the first cohort. High-throughput TCR immunosequencing, statistical association of individual TCRs with disease status, and machine learning were combined to predict cytomegalovirus infection status. Besides the first cohort of roughly 660 subjects, a separate validation cohort made up of 120 or so different subjects was used. The study aimed to test whether cataloging public T cell receptors could reveal signatures of past pathogen exposure. The research as a whole found: A later analysis found that TCRs clustered in the first cohort also tended to co-occur in the 120 validation repertoires, with roughly 95% of cluster scores above 0. The authors suggested that the approach could potentially be extended to other disease states and immunological phenotypes. While some public TCRs were present in many individuals, most TCR sequences turned up only very rarely across donors. The classifier was reported to diagnose cytomegalovirus status with high specificity and sensitivity in both the original and validation cohorts. The study gave a list of more than 150 TCR beta chains associated with cytomegalovirus. The validation cohort had no HLA typing available for a later analysis, so co-occurrence within that cohort was assessed over all 120 or so repertoires. In vitro tests confirmed that a few of the cytomegalovirus-associated TCR beta chains recognize cytomegalovirus antigens.

Donors formed part of the validation cohort, which comprised 120 subjects and was distinct from the first cohort of under 750 subjects. Reading the germline V gene gives CDR1 SGHTA and CDR2 FQGTGA. V gives up 4 bases and J gives up 0 bases, and the segment between their germline ends measures 7 bases. CDR3 length: 14 amino acids, cysteine to phenylalanine. The entry retains the CDR3 DNA only, 42 bases that are in frame from base 1. Comments on this clone: This receptor's antigen is unknown. Qualities for individual bases were not recorded, and no much larger clone is one base off.

Libraries were built with the immunoSEQ multiplex PCR assay. On the authors' methods: To diagnose cytomegalovirus status from the catalog of TCR beta chain sequences, a statistical classification framework was built. The table comes from immuneACCESS by way of TCRdb, which keeps in-frame sequences with V and J called. Part of the clones is missing from these tables; in studies checked, under half for an unresolved V gene and the rest for unknown reasons. The D gene and trimming were derived from the DNA, and the V and J assignments and clone size from that table. The sample has 70,000 to 90,000 clones on record, over 80% of them singletons. 3% of the sample lies in the top ten.

The rearrangement combines TRBV7-3 with TRBJ1-3; the D segment cannot be called with confidence. Sequencing input: PBMCs. The receptor comes from a young man in good health and CMV-seronegative. In nucleotide form, the sequence is TGTGCCAGCAGCTCAACACACTCTGGAAACACCATATATTTT. This translates into CASSSTHSGNTIYF.